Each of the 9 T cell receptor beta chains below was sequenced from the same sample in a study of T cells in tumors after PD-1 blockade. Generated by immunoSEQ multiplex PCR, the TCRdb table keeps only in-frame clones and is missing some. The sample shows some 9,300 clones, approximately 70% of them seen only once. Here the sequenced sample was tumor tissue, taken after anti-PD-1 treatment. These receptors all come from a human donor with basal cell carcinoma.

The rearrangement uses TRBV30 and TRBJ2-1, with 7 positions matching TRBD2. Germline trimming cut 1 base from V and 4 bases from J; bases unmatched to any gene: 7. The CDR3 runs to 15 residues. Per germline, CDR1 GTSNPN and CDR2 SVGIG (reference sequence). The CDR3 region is CAWSEIAGLYNEQFF. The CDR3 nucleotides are TGTGCCTGGAGTGAAATAGCGGGCCTTTACAATGAGCAGTTCTTC.

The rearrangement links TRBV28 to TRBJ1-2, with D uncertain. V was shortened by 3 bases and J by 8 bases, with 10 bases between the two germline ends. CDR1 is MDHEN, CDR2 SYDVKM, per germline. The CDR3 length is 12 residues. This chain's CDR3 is CASSFGSSGYTF. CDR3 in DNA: TGTGCCAGCAGTTTTGGGTCCTCGGGCTACACCTTC.

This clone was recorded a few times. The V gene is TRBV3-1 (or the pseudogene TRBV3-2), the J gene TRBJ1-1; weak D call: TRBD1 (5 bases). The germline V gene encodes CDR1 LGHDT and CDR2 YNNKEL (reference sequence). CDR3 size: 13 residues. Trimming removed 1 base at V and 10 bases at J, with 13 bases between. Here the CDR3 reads CASSQGMGQGAFF. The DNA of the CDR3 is TGTGCCAGCAGCCAAGGGATGGGCCAGGGAGCTTTCTTT.

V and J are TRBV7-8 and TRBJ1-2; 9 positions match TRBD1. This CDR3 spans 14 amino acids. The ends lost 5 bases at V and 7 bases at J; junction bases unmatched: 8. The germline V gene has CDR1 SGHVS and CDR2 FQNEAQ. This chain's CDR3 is CASSRRDRDPGYTF. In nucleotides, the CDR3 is TGTGCCAGCAGCCGTAGGGACAGGGATCCTGGCTACACCTTC.

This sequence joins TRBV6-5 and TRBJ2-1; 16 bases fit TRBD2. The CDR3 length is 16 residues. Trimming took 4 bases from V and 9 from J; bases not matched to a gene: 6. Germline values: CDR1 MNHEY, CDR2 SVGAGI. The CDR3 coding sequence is TGTGCCAGCAGTTCCTCGGGACTAGCGGGAGGGGGTGAGCAGTTCTTC. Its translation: CASSSSGLAGGGEQFF.

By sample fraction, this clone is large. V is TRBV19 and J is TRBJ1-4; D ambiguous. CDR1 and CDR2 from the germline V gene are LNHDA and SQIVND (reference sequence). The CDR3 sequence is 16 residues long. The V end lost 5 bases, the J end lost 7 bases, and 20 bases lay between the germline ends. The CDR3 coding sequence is TGTGCCAGTAGTCCCCGGAAAGTCCCGGGGAGTGAAAAACTGTTTTTT. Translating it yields CASSPRKVPGSEKLFF. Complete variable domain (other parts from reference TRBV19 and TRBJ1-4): DGGITQSPKYLFRKEGQNVTLSCEQNLNHDAMYWYRQDPGQGLRLIYYSQIVNDFQKGDIAEGYSVSREKKESFPLTVTSAQKNPTAFYLCASSPRKVPGSEKLFFGSGTQLSVL.

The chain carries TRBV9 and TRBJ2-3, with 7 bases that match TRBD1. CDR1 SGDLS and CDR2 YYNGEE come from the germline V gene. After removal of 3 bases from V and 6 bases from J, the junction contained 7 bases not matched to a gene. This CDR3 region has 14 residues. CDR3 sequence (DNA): TGTGCCAGCAGCGCGATTACAGGGGTGGATACGCAGTATTTT. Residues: CASSAITGVDTQYF.

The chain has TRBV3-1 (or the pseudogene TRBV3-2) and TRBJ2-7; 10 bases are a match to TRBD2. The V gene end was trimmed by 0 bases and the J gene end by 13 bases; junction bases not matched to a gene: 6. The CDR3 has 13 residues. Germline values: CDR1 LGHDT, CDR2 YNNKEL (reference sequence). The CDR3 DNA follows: TGTGCCAGCAGCCAAGACGCACTAGCGGGGTCTTACTTC. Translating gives CASSQDALAGSYF.

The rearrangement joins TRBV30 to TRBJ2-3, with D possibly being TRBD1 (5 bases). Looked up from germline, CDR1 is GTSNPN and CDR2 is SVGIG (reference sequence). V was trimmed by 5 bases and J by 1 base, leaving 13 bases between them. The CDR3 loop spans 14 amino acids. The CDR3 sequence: CAWDKQGGTDTQYF. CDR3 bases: TGTGCCTGGGATAAGCAGGGTGGCACAGATACGCAGTATTTT.